The T cell receptor (beta chain) under discussion was sequenced for a study of glioma-infiltrating T cells. Points from the study as a whole: Tissue and blood shared very few CDR3 sequences. Non-neoplastic patients had below-expected tissue-blood divergence, while all gliomas exceeded expectation.

Germline values: CDR1 SEHNR, CDR2 FQNEAQ (reference sequence). V shed 1 base and J shed 6 bases, with 16 bases lying between them. The CDR3 length is 16 residues. Using RNA template, CDR3s of TCR alpha and beta were amplified with iRepertoire arm-PCR. For one-step reverse transcription and amplification, roughly 85-450 ng of tissue mRNA or PBMC total RNA was used. One entry per CDR3 protein results from TCRdb running MiXCR on the multiplex PCR reads. The table lists approximately 120,000 distinct CDR3 sequences, under 30% of them singletons. This clonotype showed up just a few times. Its antigen is still unknown.

Sequenced sample: glioma tissue, nonneoplastic brain tissue, or PBMCs (not recorded which). The chain uses TRBV7-9 and TRBJ2-1; D is uncertain. The origin of this receptor is a human donor with low-grade glioma or glioblastoma, undergoing nonglioma brain surgery, or in good health (not recorded which). The CDR3 DNA is TGTGCCAGCAGCTTAGTAGGCAATTCCAAGGGCAATGAGCAGTTCTTC. Its protein is CASSLVGNSKGNEQFF.